This TCR beta chain stems from a study of cytomegalovirus exposure and HLA in healthy donors. Points from the study as a whole: What a later analysis reportedly showed was that an Asian-associated ancestry cluster had fewer N-insertions than the 666-donor mean. Across donors, sequencing depth was assumed by presence/absence analyses to be roughly uniform.

Primers for the PCR totalled 60 Vbeta and 13 Jbeta. The data were produced by immunoSEQ multiplex PCR, yet TCRdb's version contains in-frame clones alone and is incomplete. Of fewer than 200,000 clones in the sample, about 65% were seen once. This CDR3 has 15 amino acids. The V gene's germline CDR1 is SGDLS and CDR2 YYNGEE. V lost 0 bases, J lost 4 bases, and 3 bases stayed unmatched. Healthy bone marrow donors made up the donors. Concerning this clone itself: Its antigen is undetermined.

The chain combines TRBV9 with TRBJ1-3; 8 bases are shared with TRBD1. The receptor was isolated from a man aged 35 to 55 in good health and CMV-seropositive. Sequenced input: PBMCs. CDR3 protein: CASSVEDRVGNTIYF. Here the CDR3 DNA reads TGTGCCAGCAGCGTAGAGGACAGGGTCGGAAACACCATATATTTT.